A single T cell receptor (beta chain) is shown here with its context. The repertoire was sequenced with immunoSEQ multiplex PCR; TCRdb's copy has only in-frame clones and lacks some. The repertoire holds 130,000 to 150,000 clones, with about 84% as singletons. CDR1 and CDR2 (germline): SGHVS, FNYEAQ. CDR3 length equals 14 residues. The V gene end was trimmed by 3 bases and the J gene end by 7 bases; junction bases not matched to a gene: 4. This record comes from a study of blood T cell repertoires in COVID-19. Study-level information: Material from acute and convalescent COVID-19 was sourced from the United States, Italy and Spain. T cells, B-cell-depleted T cells, or PBMCs supplied cDNA or gDNA.

This clonotype was sampled from a woman of 80 years or more in a cohort sampled during active or convalescent COVID-19. The sequencing sample was made of peripheral blood. The chain recombines TRBV7-6 with TRBJ1-2, with 11 nucleotides matching TRBD1. The CDR3 DNA reads as TGTGCCAGCAGCTTTGGACAGGGGGCAGGTGGCTACACCTTC. Translating gives CASSFGQGAGGYTF.